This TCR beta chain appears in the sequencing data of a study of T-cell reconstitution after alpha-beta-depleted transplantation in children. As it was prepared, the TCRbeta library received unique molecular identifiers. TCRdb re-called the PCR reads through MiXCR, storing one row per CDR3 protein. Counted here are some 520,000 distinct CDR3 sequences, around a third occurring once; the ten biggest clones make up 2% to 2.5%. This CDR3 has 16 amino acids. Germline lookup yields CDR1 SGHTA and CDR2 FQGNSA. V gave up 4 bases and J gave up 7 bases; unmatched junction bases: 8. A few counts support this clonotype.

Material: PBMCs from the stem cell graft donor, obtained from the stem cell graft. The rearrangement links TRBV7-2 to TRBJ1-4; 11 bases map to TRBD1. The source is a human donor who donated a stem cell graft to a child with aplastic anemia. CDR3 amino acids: CASSSTSGTGGEKLFF. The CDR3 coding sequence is TGTGCCAGCAGCTCAACCTCCGGGACAGGGGGTGAAAAACTGTTTTTT.